This passage covers 16 T cell receptor beta chains from one sample sequenced in a study of blood T cell repertoires in COVID-19. Data came from immunoSEQ multiplex PCR; TCRdb stores just in-frame clones and leaves some out. The table shows around 400,000 clones, with roughly four fifths occurring only once. Sequencing used PBMCs or T cells enriched from blood (not recorded which). These receptors were obtained from a woman between 45 and 65 years old who had recovered from COVID-19.

This clone was observed once. J is TRBJ1-1 and V is TRBV3-1 (or the pseudogene TRBV3-2); no clear D. This CDR3 region has 11 residues. The germline CDR1 and CDR2 sequences are LGHDT and YNNKEL (reference sequence). Trimming shortened V by 1 base and J by 8 bases, and 5 bases separated the two germline ends. CDR3 DNA sequence: TGTGCCAGCAGCCAAGCACAAGAAGCTTTCTTT. It encodes CASSQAQEAFF.

The chain carries TRBV5-1 and TRBJ2-1; 8 bases line up with TRBD1. The junction had 6 bases not matched to a gene; V was cut back by 4 bases and J by 9 bases. The CDR3 has 13 residues. From germline, CDR1 is SGHRS and CDR2 YFSETQ. CDR3 nucleotide sequence: TGCGCCAGCAGCCATGCAGGGGGCGGTGAGCAGTTCTTC. This gives the protein CASSHAGGGEQFF.

This clone turned up a few times. The V and J genes are TRBV7-9 and TRBJ2-1; 13 bases match TRBD2. This CDR3 has 16 residues. Germline trimming cut 5 bases from V and 10 bases from J; bases unmatched to any gene: 11. Per germline, CDR1 SEHNR and CDR2 FQNEAQ (reference sequence). The CDR3 coding sequence is TGTGCCAGCAGCCGAGGACTAGCGGGAGTATCAGGCGAGCAGTTCTTC. Encoded protein: CASSRGLAGVSGEQFF. Drawing the rest from reference TRBV7-9 and TRBJ2-1, the complete variable domain is DTGVSQNPRHKITKRGQNVTFRCDPISEHNRLYWYRQTLGQGPEFLTYFQNEAQLEKSRLLSDRFSAERPKGSFSTLEIQRTEQGDSAMYLCASSRGLAGVSGEQFFGPGTRLTVL.

This chain links TRBV30 with TRBJ2-5; D perhaps matches TRBD2 (5 bases). The germline gives CDR1 GTSNPN, CDR2 SVGIG (reference sequence). Deletions cut 5 bases from V and 2 bases from J, with 12 bases between. The CDR3 runs to 13 residues. The DNA for the CDR3 is TGTGCCTGGTCTAGGACTGTGCAAGAGACCCAGTACTTC. Encoded protein: CAWSRTVQETQYF.

In DNA form, the CDR3 reads TGTGCCATCAGTGAGTCAAACGGGGTTAACACTGAAGCTTTCTTT. It yields the protein CAISESNGVNTEAFF. The gene calls are TRBV10-3 and TRBJ1-1; D is undetermined. CDR3 length equals 15 residues. Deletions cut 0 bases from V and 2 bases from J, with 10 bases between. The germline V gene encodes CDR1 ENHRY and CDR2 SYGVKD.

The V call is TRBV3-1 (or the pseudogene TRBV3-2), the J call TRBJ2-5, with 10 positions matching TRBD2. The CDR3 contains 16 residues. V lost 1 base to trimming and J lost 5 bases; unmatched junction nucleotides: 7. The germline V gene encodes CDR1 LGHDT and CDR2 YNNKEL (reference sequence). CDR3 DNA: TGTGCCAGCAGCCAAGGGCTAGCGGGGGTCGTCGAGACCCAGTACTTC. It encodes CASSQGLAGVVETQYF.

In its sample, this clone was seen once. V gene TRBV27 combines with J gene TRBJ2-2; 10 positions match TRBD1. Germline V gene data show CDR1 as MNHEY and CDR2 as SMNVEV (reference sequence). The CDR3 loop spans 18 amino acids. With V trimmed by 5 bases and J by 5 bases, 14 bases remained unmatched. The CDR3 nucleotides are TGTGCCAGCAGTATAGACAGGGGGCGCCGCGTGAATACCGGGGAGCTGTTTTTT. This translates into CASSIDRGRRVNTGELFF.

The rearrangement uses TRBV6-2 or TRBV6-3 and TRBJ1-1; D perhaps matches TRBD1 (6 bases). The CDR3 contains 15 residues. V gave up 6 bases and J gave up 4 bases, with 18 bases separating them. CDR1 is MNHEY and CDR2 is SVGEGT in the germline V gene. CDR3 DNA sequence: TGTGCCAGCAGCAGAACGAGCAGGGGAAGCACTGAAGCTTTCTTT. Protein: CASSRTSRGSTEAFF.

The V gene is TRBV6-6, the J gene TRBJ2-7; the match to TRBD2 covers 8 bases. The CDR3 covers 13 residues. With 5 bases clipped from V and 10 bases from J, the junction kept 10 bases outside the gene matches. Germline V gives CDR1 MNHNY, CDR2 SVGAGI (reference sequence). CDR3 DNA sequence: TGTGCCAGCAGTCGATCTAGCGGGCGGGCACAGTACTTC. As protein: CASSRSSGRAQYF.

The rearrangement joins TRBV7-8 to TRBJ1-2, with 7 nucleotides matching TRBD1. V trimming: 5 bases; J trimming: 3 bases; junction bases outside the gene matches: 6. Germline-derived CDR1 and CDR2 are SGHVS and FQNEAQ. This CDR3 has 14 amino acids. The DNA of the CDR3 is TGTGCCAGCAGCCTGGGTGGGACAGACTATGGCTACACCTTC. Its translation is CASSLGGTDYGYTF.

This clone was observed a handful of times. This chain connects TRBV7-2 to TRBJ1-2, with 9 bases matching TRBD1. The junction had 9 bases not matched to a gene; V was cut back by 6 bases and J by 1 base. The CDR3 consists of 16 residues. CDR1 is SGHTA, CDR2 FQGNSA, per germline. CDR3 amino acids: CASRPPGQGFNYGYTF. CDR3 nucleotides: TGTGCCAGCAGGCCACCGGGACAGGGCTTTAACTATGGCTACACCTTC.

Only a few counts were recorded for this clone. This rearrangement joins TRBV18 to TRBJ2-2; 7 bases match TRBD1. Germline CDR1 is KGHSH and CDR2 is LQKENI. The CDR3 is 17 amino acids. V shed 3 bases and J 2 bases; nucleotides not matched to a gene: 9. The CDR3 bases are TGTGCCAGCTCACCTTTGTTCGGGGACAGCAACACCGGGGAGCTGTTTTTT. This encodes CASSPLFGDSNTGELFF.

This clone has a handful of counts. V is TRBV4-2 and J is TRBJ1-2; no clear D gene. V dropped 0 bases and J dropped 1 base, with 15 bases sitting between them. This CDR3 region has 17 residues. CDR1 and CDR2 (germline): LGHNA, YNFKEQ. The CDR3 protein is CASSQDLTAGLNYGYTF. The CDR3 bases are TGTGCCAGCAGCCAAGATCTTACGGCAGGTCTTAACTATGGCTACACCTTC.

This clone was detected a few times. The V gene is TRBV4-1, the J gene TRBJ2-7; weak D call: TRBD2 (7 bases). Per germline, CDR1 MGHRA and CDR2 YSYEKL. V was trimmed by 2 bases and J by 6 bases, leaving 14 bases between them. The CDR3 runs 14 residues. The CDR3: CASSQNGLGGEQYF. In nucleotides, the CDR3 is TGCGCCAGCAGCCAAAACGGACTAGGGGGCGAGCAGTACTTC.

This clone appeared a few times. The chain couples TRBV19 to TRBJ1-5, with 10 bases aligning to TRBD1. The CDR3 has 13 residues. V gave up 8 bases and J gave up 6 bases; unmatched junction bases: 4. Germline-derived CDR1 and CDR2 are LNHDA and SQIVND (reference sequence). CDR3 DNA: TGTGCCAGTGGGGGACAGGGGTTTCAGCCCCAGCATTTT. Its protein is CASGGQGFQPQHF.

The CDR3 sequence: CASSFSPRGRPLDAKNIQYF. Here the CDR3 DNA reads TGTGCCAGCAGTTTTAGTCCCAGGGGGCGACCGCTAGACGCCAAAAACATTCAGTACTTC. The chain is built from TRBV27 and TRBJ2-4; 8 bases map to TRBD1. Per the germline V gene, CDR1 is MNHEY and CDR2 is SMNVEV (reference sequence). This CDR3 region has 20 residues. J gave up 1 base and V 3 bases, and 17 bases lay outside the gene matches.